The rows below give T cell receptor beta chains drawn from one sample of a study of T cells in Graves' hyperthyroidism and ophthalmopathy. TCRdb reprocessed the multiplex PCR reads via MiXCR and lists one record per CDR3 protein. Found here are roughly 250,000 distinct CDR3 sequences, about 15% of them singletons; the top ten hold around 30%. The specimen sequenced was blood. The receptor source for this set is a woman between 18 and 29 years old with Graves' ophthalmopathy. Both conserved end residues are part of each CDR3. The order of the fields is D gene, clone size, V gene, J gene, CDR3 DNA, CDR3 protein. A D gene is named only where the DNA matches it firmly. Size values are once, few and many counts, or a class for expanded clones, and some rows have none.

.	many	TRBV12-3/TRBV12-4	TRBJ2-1	TGTGCCAGCAGTTTCTCCAGGGGCCCCTACAATGAGCAGTTCTTC	CASSFSRGPYNEQFF
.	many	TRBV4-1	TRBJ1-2	TGCGCCAGCAGCCAAGTGATGGGATATGGCTACACCTTC	CASSQVMGYGYTF
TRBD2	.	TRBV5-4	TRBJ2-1	TGTGCCAGCAGCTTGCTGGGACTAGCGGGGGGGTGGACCTACAATGAGCAGTTCTTC	CASSLLGLAGGWTYNEQFF
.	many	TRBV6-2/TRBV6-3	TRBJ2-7	TGTGCCAGCAAGCAGGCAGGGTTTTTCTACGAGCAGTACTTC	CASKQAGFFYEQYF
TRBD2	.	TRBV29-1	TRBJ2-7	TGCAGCGCCGGACTAGCGGAGCCGGCCTACGAGCAGTACTTC	CSAGLAEPAYEQYF
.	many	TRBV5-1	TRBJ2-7	TGCGCCAGCAGGAATATCTACGAGCAGTACTTC	CASRNIYEQYF
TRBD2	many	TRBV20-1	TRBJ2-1	TGCAGTGCTAGAGATCTGAGACTAGCGGGGGAGAACAATGAGCAGTTCTTC	CSARDLRLAGENNEQFF
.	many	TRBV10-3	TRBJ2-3	TGTGCCACTCTCGACGCTGGGGGGGCCAGCAGCTCAGGGACAGATACGCAGTATTTT	CATLDAGGASSSGTDTQYF
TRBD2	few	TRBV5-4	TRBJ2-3	TGTGCCAGCAGCTTTGAGCTAGCGGGCACAGATACGCAGTATTTT	CASSFELAGTDTQYF
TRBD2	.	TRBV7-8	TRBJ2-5	TGTGCCAGCAGCTTAGGTCCGGGGGGGCGGGAGACCCAGTACTTC	CASSLGPGGRETQYF
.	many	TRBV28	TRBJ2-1	TGTGCCAGCAGGAGACTGACGGGGCATGAGCAGTTCTTC	CASRRLTGHEQFF
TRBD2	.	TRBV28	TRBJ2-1	TGTGCCAGCAGTTTACGGCGGCTAGCGGGGGGCCCCTTCTCCTACAATGAGCAGTTCTTC	CASSLRRLAGGPFSYNEQFF
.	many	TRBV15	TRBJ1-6	TGTGCCACCAGCAGCGAACAGGGCTCCTATAATTCACCCCTCCACTTT	CATSSEQGSYNSPLHF
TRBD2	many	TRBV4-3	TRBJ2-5	TGCGCCAGCAGCCAAGCCGCAGCGGGACAAGAGACCCAGTACTTC	CASSQAAAGQETQYF
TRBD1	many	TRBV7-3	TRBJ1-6	TGTGCCAGCAGCCTCGGACAGGGGGGATCACCCCTCCACTTT	CASSLGQGGSPLHF
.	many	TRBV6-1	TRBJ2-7	TGTGCCAGCAGTACCCAGTCTTACGAGCAGTACTTC	CASSTQSYEQYF
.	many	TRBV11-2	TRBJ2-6	TGTGCCAGCAGCTTGGCCAACGTCCTGACTTTC	CASSLANVLTF
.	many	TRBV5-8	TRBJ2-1	TGTGCCAGCAGGCCTAGGCCCCATGAGCAGTTCTTC	CASRPRPHEQFF